These 16 T cell receptor beta chains share one sample of origin, sequenced in a study of graft-versus-host responses after intestinal transplantation (dated by TCRdb to the early 2020s). Receptor amplification or capture employed the immunoSEQ multiplex PCR assay. TCRdb took this table from immuneACCESS and kept in-frame rearrangements with V and J called. Such tables lack part of the clones; where checked against another copy, unresolved V genes explain under half of the gap, and the rest is unexplained. The sample table lists about 96,000 clones, 90% to 95% of them with a count of one. In total, the top ten clones hold more than 0.15% of the sample. The sample's time point, from its label and the paper: cells obtained before transplantation from donor or recipient. These receptors' targets are unknown. The starting material was unstimulated CD4+ T cells sorted from spleen or lymph node cells, obtained before intestinal transplant. These receptors came from a human donor who received an intestinal transplant.

The chain recombines TRBV6-5 with TRBJ2-7, with D perhaps TRBD2 (5 bases). Germline loops: CDR1 MNHEY, CDR2 SVGAGI. Trimming removed 0 bases at V and 3 bases at J, with 9 bases between. This CDR3 comprises 14 residues. CDR3 nucleotide sequence: TGTGCCAGCAGTTACTCGTCTAGCCTCTACGAGCAGTACTTC. Encoded protein: CASSYSSSLYEQYF.

This chain joins TRBV5-4 and TRBJ2-1, with 10 bases aligning to TRBD2. This CDR3 comprises 17 residues. V was pared by 2 bases and J by 3 bases, with 8 bases of the junction left unmatched. CDR1 SGHNT and CDR2 YYREEE come from the germline V gene (reference sequence). The CDR3 reads CASSLSSGGPFYNEQFF. The CDR3 DNA follows: TGTGCCAGCAGCTTATCTAGCGGGGGACCCTTCTACAATGAGCAGTTCTTC.

With respect to this clone: The identical CDR3 is also encoded by other nucleotide sequences in the sample. The chain joins TRBV9 to TRBJ2-5; 9 nucleotides match TRBD2. Germline lookup yields CDR1 SGDLS and CDR2 YYNGEE. Losses at the gene ends were 0 bases for V and 5 bases for J; bases not matched to a gene: 8. The length of the CDR3 is 16 residues. The CDR3 DNA sequence: TGTGCCAGCAGCGTAGGGCTAGCGGGACGTTGGGAGACCCAGTACTTC. Translated: CASSVGLAGRWETQYF.

V and J are TRBV15 and TRBJ2-7; 7 bases are shared with TRBD2. The CDR3 has 15 amino acids. CDR1 LNHNV and CDR2 YYDKDF come from the germline V gene (reference sequence). The V and J ends lost 2 bases and 3 bases, in that order; junction bases with no gene match: 7. The CDR3 region is CATSRPREGLYEQYF. The DNA for the CDR3 is TGTGCCACCAGCAGACCCAGGGAGGGCCTCTACGAGCAGTACTTC.

J is TRBJ2-1 and V is TRBV11-2; D possibly corresponds to TRBD1 (6 bases). This CDR3 is built from 15 residues. V lost 5 bases, J lost 5 bases, and 16 bases lay in between. Germline V CDR1 and CDR2: SGHAT, FQNNGV. The CDR3 region is CASSAVGGTNNEQFF. The CDR3 DNA reads as TGTGCCAGCAGCGCCGTAGGGGGTACCAACAATGAGCAGTTCTTC.

This sequence joins TRBV19 and TRBJ1-1; D uncertain. Trimming took off 7 bases at V and 3 bases at J, with 15 bases between the two ends. The CDR3 loop spans 14 amino acids. In germline, CDR1 is LNHDA, CDR2 SQIVND (reference sequence). CDR3 nucleotide sequence: TGTGCCAGTACCATGAGGGTTTTTGACACTGAAGCTTTCTTT. Translating gives CASTMRVFDTEAFF.

The gene calls are TRBV27 and TRBJ2-6; the D gene is possibly TRBD1 (5 bases). V was shortened by 4 bases and J by 0 bases, with 10 bases between the two germline ends. This CDR3 comprises 16 residues. The germline V gene has CDR1 MNHEY and CDR2 SMNVEV (reference sequence). The CDR3 DNA follows: TGTGCCAGCAGTTCTTACAGGAGCTCTGGGGCCAACGTCCTGACTTTC. Translating it yields CASSSYRSSGANVLTF.

The V call is TRBV28, the J call TRBJ2-5, with no clear D. Germline CDR1 reads MDHEN; CDR2 reads SYDVKM. V was pared by 0 bases and J by 1 base, with 6 bases between. This CDR3 region has 14 residues. CDR3 protein: CASSLWASQETQYF. In nucleotides, the CDR3 is TGTGCCAGCAGTTTATGGGCAAGCCAAGAGACCCAGTACTTC.

The chain joins TRBV5-1 to TRBJ2-5, with a tentative D call TRBD2 (5 bases). The V end lost 1 base, the J end lost 1 base, and 17 bases lay between the germline ends. CDR3 length: 17 amino acids. Germline-derived CDR1 and CDR2 are SGHRS and YFSETQ. The CDR3 reads CASSLRESPVAQETQYF. The CDR3 DNA is TGCGCCAGCAGCTTGCGGGAAAGCCCCGTCGCCCAAGAGACCCAGTACTTC.

CDR3 sequence reads: CASSALSGANVLTF. For the CDR3, the DNA is TGTGCCAGCAGCGCTCTATCTGGGGCCAACGTCCTGACTTTC. The chain combines TRBV7-2 with TRBJ2-6; D is ambiguous. Per the germline V gene, CDR1 is SGHTA and CDR2 is FQGNSA. The length of the CDR3 is 14 residues. V lost 5 bases and J 1 base, leaving 6 bases between the germline ends.

This clone was detected only once. The chain joins TRBV14 to TRBJ1-2; tentative D call: TRBD1 (5 bases). V lost 5 bases, J lost 10 bases, and 17 bases lay in between. This CDR3 comprises 13 residues. CDR1 is SGHDN, CDR2 FVKESK, per germline. The CDR3 is CASSFVQARDYTF. In nucleotides, the CDR3 is TGTGCCAGCAGCTTTGTACAGGCCAGGGACTACACCTTC.

This chain joins TRBV5-1 and TRBJ2-1, with 7 bases identical to TRBD2. V shed 1 base and J 6 bases; nucleotides not matched to a gene: 7. CDR1 SGHRS and CDR2 YFSETQ come from the germline V gene. CDR3 length: 15 amino acids. DNA for the CDR3: TGCGCCAGCAGCTTGAGCCTAGCGGACTCCAATGAGCAGTTCTTC. It yields the protein CASSLSLADSNEQFF.

The chain links TRBV5-1 to TRBJ2-7, with 14 bases aligning to TRBD2. V was pared by 4 bases and J by 4 bases, with 4 bases of the junction left unmatched. This CDR3 region has 15 residues. CDR1 is SGHRS and CDR2 is YFSETQ in the germline V gene. CDR3 bases: TGCGCCAGCAGCACGGGACTAGCGGGGGAGTACGAGCAGTACTTC. The encoded protein is CASSTGLAGEYEQYF.

The J gene is TRBJ2-1, the V gene TRBV10-2, with 10 bases matching TRBD2. Trimming removed 0 bases from V and 6 bases from J; junction bases left unmatched: 2. The CDR3 is 15 residues long. Per the germline V gene, CDR1 is WSHSY and CDR2 is SAAADI. CDR3 loop: CASSESSSGSNEQFF. Written as DNA, the CDR3 is TGCGCCAGCAGTGAGTCCTCTAGCGGGAGCAATGAGCAGTTCTTC.

CDR3 residues: CAWSVPDRGTYEQYF. CDR3 nucleotides: TGTGCCTGGAGCGTCCCGGACAGGGGGACCTACGAGCAGTACTTC. This chain uses TRBV30 with TRBJ2-7; 10 nucleotides match TRBD1. J lost 2 bases, V lost 3 bases, and 7 bases had no gene match. Per germline, CDR1 GTSNPN and CDR2 SVGIG (reference sequence). This CDR3 has 15 residues. The complete variable domain, with remaining parts taken from reference TRBV30 and TRBJ2-7, reads SQTIHQWPATLVQPVGSPLSLECTVEGTSNPNLYWYRQAAGRGLQLLFYSVGIGQISSEVPQNLSASRPQDRQFILSSKKLLLSDSGFYLCAWSVPDRGTYEQYFGPGTRLTVT.

The CDR3 reads CASSPDGDLMPQHF. The CDR3 DNA sequence: TGTGCCAGCAGTCCTGACGGAGACCTGATGCCCCAGCATTTT. The V gene is TRBV2, the J gene TRBJ1-5; D ambiguous. Trimming took 5 bases from V and 9 from J, leaving 17 bases between them. The CDR3 spans 14 residues. CDR1 SNHLY and CDR2 FYNNEI come from the germline V gene.